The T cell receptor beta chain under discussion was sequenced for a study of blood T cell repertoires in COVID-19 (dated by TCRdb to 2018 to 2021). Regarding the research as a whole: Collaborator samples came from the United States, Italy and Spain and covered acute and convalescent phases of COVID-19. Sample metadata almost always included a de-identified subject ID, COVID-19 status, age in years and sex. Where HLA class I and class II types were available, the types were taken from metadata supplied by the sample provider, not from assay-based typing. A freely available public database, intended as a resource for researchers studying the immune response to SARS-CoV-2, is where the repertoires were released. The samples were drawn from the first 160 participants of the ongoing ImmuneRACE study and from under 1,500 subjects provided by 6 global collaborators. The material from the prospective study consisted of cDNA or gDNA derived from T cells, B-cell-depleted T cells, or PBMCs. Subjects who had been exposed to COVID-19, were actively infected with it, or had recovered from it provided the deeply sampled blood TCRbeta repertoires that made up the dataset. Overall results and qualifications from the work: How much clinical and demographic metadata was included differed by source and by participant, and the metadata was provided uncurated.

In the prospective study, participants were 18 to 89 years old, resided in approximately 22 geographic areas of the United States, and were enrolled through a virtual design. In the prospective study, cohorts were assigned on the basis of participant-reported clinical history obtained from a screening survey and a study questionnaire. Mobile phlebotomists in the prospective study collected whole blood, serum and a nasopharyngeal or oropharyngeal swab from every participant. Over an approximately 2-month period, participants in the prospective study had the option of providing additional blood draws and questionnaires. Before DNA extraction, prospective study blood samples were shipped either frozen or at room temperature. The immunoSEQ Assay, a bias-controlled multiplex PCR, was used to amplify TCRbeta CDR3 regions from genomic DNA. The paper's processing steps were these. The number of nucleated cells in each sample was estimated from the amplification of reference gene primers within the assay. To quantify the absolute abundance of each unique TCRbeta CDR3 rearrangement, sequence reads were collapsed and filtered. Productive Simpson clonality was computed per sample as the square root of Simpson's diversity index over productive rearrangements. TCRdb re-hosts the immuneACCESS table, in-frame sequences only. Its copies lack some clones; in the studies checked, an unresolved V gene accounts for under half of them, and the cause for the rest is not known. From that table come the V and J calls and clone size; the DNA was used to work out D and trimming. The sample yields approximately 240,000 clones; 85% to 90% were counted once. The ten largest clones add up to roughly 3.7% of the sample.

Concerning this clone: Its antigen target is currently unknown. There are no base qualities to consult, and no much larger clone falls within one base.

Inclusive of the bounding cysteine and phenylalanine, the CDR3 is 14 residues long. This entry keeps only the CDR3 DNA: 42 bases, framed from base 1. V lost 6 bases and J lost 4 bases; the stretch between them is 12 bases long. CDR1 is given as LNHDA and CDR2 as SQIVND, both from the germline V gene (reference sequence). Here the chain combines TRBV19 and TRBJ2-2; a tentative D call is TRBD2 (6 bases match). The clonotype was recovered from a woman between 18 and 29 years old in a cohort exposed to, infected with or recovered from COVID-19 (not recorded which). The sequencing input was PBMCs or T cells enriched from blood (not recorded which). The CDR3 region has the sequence CASSGAGFTGELFF. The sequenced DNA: TGTGCCAGTAGCGGGGCGGGGTTCACCGGGGAGCTGTTTTTT.